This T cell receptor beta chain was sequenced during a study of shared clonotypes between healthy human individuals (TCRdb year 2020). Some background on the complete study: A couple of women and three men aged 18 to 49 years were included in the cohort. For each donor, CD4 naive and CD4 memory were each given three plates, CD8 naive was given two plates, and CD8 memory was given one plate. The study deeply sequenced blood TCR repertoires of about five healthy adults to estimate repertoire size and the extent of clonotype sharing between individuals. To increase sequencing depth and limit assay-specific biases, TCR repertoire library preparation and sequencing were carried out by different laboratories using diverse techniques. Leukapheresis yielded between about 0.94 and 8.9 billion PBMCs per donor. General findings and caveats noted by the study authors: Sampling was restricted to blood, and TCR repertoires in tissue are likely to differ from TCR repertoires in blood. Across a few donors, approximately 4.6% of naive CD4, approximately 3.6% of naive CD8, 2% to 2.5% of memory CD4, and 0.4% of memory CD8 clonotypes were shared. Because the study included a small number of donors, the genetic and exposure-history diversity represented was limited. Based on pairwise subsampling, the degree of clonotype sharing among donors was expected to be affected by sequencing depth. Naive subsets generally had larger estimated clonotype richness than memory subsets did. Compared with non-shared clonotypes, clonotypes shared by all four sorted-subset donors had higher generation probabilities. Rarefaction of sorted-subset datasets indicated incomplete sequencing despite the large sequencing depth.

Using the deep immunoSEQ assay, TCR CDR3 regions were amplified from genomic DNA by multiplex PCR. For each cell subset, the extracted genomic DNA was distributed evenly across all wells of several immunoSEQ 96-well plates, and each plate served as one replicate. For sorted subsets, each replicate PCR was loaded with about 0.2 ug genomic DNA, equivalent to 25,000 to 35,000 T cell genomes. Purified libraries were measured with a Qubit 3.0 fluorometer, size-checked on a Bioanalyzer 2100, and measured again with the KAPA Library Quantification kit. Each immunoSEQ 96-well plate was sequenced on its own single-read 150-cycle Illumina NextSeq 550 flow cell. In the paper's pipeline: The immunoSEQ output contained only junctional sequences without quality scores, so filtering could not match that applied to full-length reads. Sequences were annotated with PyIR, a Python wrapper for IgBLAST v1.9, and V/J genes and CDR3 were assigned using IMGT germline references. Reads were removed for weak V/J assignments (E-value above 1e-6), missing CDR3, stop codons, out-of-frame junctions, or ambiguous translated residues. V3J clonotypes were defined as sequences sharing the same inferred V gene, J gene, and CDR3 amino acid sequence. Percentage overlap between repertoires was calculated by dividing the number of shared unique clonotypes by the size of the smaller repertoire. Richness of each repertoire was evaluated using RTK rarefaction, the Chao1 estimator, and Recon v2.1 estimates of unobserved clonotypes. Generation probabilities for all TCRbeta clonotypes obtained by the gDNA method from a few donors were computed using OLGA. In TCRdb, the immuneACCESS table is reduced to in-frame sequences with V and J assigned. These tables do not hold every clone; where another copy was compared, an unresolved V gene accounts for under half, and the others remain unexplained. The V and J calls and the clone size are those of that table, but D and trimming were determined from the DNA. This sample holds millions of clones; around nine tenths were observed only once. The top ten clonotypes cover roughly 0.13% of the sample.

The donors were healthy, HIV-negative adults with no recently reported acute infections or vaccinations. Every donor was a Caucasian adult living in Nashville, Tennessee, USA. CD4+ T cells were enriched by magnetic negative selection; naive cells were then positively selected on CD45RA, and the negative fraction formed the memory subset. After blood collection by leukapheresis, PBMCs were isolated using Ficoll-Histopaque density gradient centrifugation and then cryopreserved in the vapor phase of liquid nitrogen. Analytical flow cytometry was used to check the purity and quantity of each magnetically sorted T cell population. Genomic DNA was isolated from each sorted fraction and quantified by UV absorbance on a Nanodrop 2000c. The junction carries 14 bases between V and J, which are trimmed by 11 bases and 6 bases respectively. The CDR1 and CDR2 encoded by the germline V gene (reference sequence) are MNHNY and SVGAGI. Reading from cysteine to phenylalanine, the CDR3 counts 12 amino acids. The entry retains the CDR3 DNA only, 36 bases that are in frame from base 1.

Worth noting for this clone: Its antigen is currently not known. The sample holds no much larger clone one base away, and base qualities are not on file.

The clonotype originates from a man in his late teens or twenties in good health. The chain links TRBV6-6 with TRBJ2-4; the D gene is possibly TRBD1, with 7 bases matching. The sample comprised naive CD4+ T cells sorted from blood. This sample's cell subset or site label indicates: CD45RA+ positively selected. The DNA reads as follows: TGTGCCGGAGGGACAGACTTAAACATTCAGTACTTC. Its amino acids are CAGGTDLNIQYF.